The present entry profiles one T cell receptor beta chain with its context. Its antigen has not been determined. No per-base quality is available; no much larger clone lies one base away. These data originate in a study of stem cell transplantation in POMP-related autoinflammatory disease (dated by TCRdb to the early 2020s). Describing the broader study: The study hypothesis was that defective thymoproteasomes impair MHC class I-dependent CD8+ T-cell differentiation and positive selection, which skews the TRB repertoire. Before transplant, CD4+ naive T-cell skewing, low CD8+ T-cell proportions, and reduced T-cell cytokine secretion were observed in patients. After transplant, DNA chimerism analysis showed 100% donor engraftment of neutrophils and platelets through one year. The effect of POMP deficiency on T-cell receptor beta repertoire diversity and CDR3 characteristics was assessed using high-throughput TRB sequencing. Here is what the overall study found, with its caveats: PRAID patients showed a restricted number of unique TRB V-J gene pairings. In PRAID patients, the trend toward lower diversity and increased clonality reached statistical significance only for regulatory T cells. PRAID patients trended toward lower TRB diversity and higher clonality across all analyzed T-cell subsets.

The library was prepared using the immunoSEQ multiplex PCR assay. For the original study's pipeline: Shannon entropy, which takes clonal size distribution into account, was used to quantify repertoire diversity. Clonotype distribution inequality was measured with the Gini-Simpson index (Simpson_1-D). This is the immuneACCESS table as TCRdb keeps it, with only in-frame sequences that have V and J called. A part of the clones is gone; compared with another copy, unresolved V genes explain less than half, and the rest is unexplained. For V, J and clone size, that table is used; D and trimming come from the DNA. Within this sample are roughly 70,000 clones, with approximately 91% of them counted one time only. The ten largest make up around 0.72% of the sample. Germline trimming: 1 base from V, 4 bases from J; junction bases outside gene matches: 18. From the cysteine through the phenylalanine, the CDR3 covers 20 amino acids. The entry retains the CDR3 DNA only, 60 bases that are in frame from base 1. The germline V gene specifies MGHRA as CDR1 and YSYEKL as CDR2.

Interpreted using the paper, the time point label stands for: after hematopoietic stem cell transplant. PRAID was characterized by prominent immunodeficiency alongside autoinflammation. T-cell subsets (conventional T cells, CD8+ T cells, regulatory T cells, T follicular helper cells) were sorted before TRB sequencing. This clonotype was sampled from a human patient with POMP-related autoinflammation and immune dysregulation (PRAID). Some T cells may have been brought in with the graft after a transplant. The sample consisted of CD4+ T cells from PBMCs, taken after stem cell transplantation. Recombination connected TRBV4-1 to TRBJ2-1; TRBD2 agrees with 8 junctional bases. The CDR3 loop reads CASSQVALAAGPARYNEQFF. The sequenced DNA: TGCGCCAGCAGCCAAGTAGCACTAGCGGCCGGTCCCGCTCGTTACAATGAGCAGTTCTTC.